These 6 T cell receptor beta chains were all obtained from the same sample, sequenced in a study of T cell responses to AZD1222 COVID-19 vaccine. This table comes from immunoSEQ multiplex PCR, and its TCRdb copy is limited to in-frame clones, with some not included. This table holds roughly 45,000 clones, roughly 83% found once. Material: peripheral blood, obtained 28 days after the second AZD1222 dose. These receptors were taken from an adult who received the AZD1222 COVID-19 vaccine.

This chain uses TRBV4-2 with TRBJ2-4; no definite D call. The CDR3 covers 15 residues. Trimming pared 0 bases from V and 2 bases from J, leaving 8 bases between. Germline V gives CDR1 LGHNA, CDR2 YNFKEQ. CDR3 DNA: TGTGCCAGCAGCCAAGAGCTGAACACCAAAAACATTCAGTACTTC. Translated: CASSQELNTKNIQYF.

This rearrangement joins TRBV11-2 to TRBJ2-7; D gene unclear. Trimming left V 4 bases short and J 3 bases short, with 4 bases between. Germline lookup yields CDR1 SGHAT and CDR2 FQNNGV. This CDR3 has 11 residues. CDR3 amino acids: CASSSFYEQYF. The CDR3 DNA reads TGTGCCAGCAGCTCCTTCTACGAGCAGTACTTC.

This rearrangement joins TRBV6-5 to TRBJ2-5, with TRBD2 identical over 8 bases. V was clipped by 6 bases and J by 2 bases; unmatched bases: 5. The V gene's germline CDR1 is MNHEY and CDR2 SVGAGI. The CDR3 has 14 amino acids. CDR3 DNA: TGTGCCAGCAGCCGGGGGGGTATACAAGAGACCCAGTACTTC. This encodes CASSRGGIQETQYF.

This chain links TRBV7-2 with TRBJ2-1, with 12 nucleotides matching TRBD2. There are 15 residues in the CDR3. The ends lost 5 bases at V and 8 bases at J; junction bases unmatched: 7. Germline V gives CDR1 SGHTA, CDR2 FQGNSA. The chain's CDR3 is CASSLPLAGGHEQFF. DNA for the CDR3: TGTGCCAGCAGCCTCCCACTAGCGGGGGGCCATGAGCAGTTCTTC.

This chain joins TRBV7-6 and TRBJ2-2; possibly TRBD2 for D (6 bases). Trimming took off 5 bases at V and 8 bases at J, with 18 bases between the two ends. This CDR3 is 15 amino acids long. The germline V gene encodes CDR1 SGHVS and CDR2 FNYEAQ. CDR3 DNA: TGTGCCAGCAGCCCCGCGGCCGGAGGGACGGGGGAGCTGTTTTTT. This translates into CASSPAAGGTGELFF.

The V gene is TRBV28, the J gene TRBJ1-5, with TRBD1 as a possible D gene (6 bases). This CDR3 comprises 15 residues. V shed 5 bases and J shed 7 bases, with 18 bases lying between them. CDR1 is MDHEN, CDR2 SYDVKM, per germline. CDR3 bases: TGTGCCAGCAGTGACGATGCCAGGGGTCAACAGCCCCAGCATTTT. Protein product: CASSDDARGQQPQHF.